This TCR beta chain was profiled in a study of technical replicates of blood from a handful of donors. The V end was cut by 3 bases, the J end by 9 bases, with 9 bases between. Germline V lookup: CDR1 LGHNA, CDR2 YSLEER. The CDR3 covers 12 residues. Sequencing was performed with immunoSEQ multiplex PCR; in TCRdb, only in-frame clones are kept and a portion is missing. The sample lists more than 75,000 clones, 90% to 96% occurring once. Sequencing was carried out using T cells isolated from PBMCs. This receptor was identified in a human donor in good health. The rearrangement links TRBV4-3 to TRBJ2-1; possibly TRBD2 for D (6 bases). As DNA, the CDR3 is TGCGCCAGCAGCCAGAGGACTACTGAGCAGTTCTTC. This gives the protein CASSQRTTEQFF.